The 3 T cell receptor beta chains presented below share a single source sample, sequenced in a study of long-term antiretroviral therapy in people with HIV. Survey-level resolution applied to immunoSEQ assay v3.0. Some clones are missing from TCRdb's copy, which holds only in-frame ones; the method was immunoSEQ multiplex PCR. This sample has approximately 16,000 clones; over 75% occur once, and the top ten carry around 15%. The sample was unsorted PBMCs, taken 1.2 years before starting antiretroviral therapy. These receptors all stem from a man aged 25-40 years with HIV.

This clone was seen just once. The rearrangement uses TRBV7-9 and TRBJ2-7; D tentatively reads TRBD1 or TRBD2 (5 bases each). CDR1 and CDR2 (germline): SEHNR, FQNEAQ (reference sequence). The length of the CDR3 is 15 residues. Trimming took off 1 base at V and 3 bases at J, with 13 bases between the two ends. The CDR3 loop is CASSLGGSGGYEQYF. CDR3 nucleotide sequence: TGTGCCAGCAGCTTAGGTGGCTCTGGGGGCTACGAGCAGTACTTC.

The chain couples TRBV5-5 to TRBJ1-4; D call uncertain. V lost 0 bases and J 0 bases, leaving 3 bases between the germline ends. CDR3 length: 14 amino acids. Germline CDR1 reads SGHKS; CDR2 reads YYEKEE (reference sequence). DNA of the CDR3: TGTGCCAGCAGCTTGGCGCCAACTAATGAAAAACTGTTTTTT. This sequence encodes CASSLAPTNEKLFF.

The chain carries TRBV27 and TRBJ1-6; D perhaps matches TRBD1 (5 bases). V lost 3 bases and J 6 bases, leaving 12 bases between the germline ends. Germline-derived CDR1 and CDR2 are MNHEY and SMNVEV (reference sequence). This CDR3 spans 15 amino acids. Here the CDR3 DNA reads TGTGCCAGCAGTTTTGGGGGGAATCTTAATTCACCCCTCCACTTT. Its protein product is CASSFGGNLNSPLHF.